Presented here are 10 T cell receptor beta chains from one specimen sequenced in a study of T cell repertoires in ileal Crohn's disease. TCRdb keeps only in-frame clones here, not all; method: immunoSEQ multiplex PCR. Of approximately 5,000 clones listed, approximately 80% are singletons. Material for sequencing was ileal tissue. These receptors all come from an adult with Crohn's disease.

The CDR3 is CASRGVAASTDTQYF. CDR3 nucleotides: TGCGCCAGCAGGGGCGTAGCGGCTAGCACAGATACGCAGTATTTT. The chain couples TRBV5-1 to TRBJ2-3; TRBD2 is a possible D gene (6 bases). Germline V gives CDR1 SGHRS, CDR2 YFSETQ. This CDR3 contains 15 residues. V was trimmed by 5 bases and J by 0 bases, leaving 13 bases between them.

The V and J genes are TRBV19 and TRBJ2-5; 10 bases align to TRBD1. The CDR3 covers 18 residues. Per the germline V gene, CDR1 is LNHDA and CDR2 is SQIVND (reference sequence). The V and J ends lost 3 bases and 4 bases, in that order; junction bases with no gene match: 14. The CDR3 spells CASSIVSFGQGGRETQYF. DNA of the CDR3: TGTGCCAGTAGTATTGTTAGTTTCGGACAGGGGGGCCGAGAGACCCAGTACTTC.

About this clone: Sequence at one end of the junction differs from germline and may be a read error. The rearrangement uses TRBV7-9 and TRBJ2-2; 8 bases agree with TRBD2. Per germline, CDR1 SEHNR and CDR2 FQNEAQ (reference sequence). This CDR3 comprises 17 residues. The CDR3 spells CASSSQILAENAGELFF. The CDR3, as DNA: TGTGCCAGCAGCTCACAAATACTAGCGGAGAACGCCGGGGAGCTGTTTTTT. Full variable domain (rest looked up from reference TRBV7-9 and TRBJ2-2): DTGVSQNPRHKITKRGQNVTFRCDPISEHNRLYWYRQTLGQGPEFLTYFQNEAQLEKSRLLSDRFSAERPKGSFSTLEIQRTEQGDSAMYLCASSSQILAENAGELFFGEGSRLTVL.

The sample holds a few counts of this clone. The chain combines TRBV5-4 with TRBJ2-5; D is perhaps TRBD1 (6 bases). Germline CDR1 SGHNT, CDR2 YYREEE (reference sequence). The CDR3 is 15 residues long. With 1 base removed from V and 4 bases from J, the gap between germline ends came to 14 bases. In nucleotides, the CDR3 is TGTGCCAGCAGCTTGAGGACCCAGGGGCTAGAGACCCAGTACTTC. Amino acid sequence: CASSLRTQGLETQYF.

This clone was detected a few times. V usage is TRBV4-3 and J usage is TRBJ1-1, with 8 bases fitting TRBD1. Trimming removed 0 bases from V and 1 base from J; junction bases left unmatched: 4. This CDR3 spans 16 amino acids. Germline V lookup: CDR1 LGHNA, CDR2 YSLEER. CDR3 sequence reads: CASSQEPQGANTEAFF. For the CDR3, the DNA is TGCGCCAGCAGCCAAGAACCCCAGGGGGCGAACACTGAAGCTTTCTTT.

V gene TRBV30 combines with J gene TRBJ2-2; D ambiguous. The length of the CDR3 is 11 residues. Deletions cut 1 base from V and 6 bases from J, with 3 bases between. Germline loops: CDR1 GTSNPN, CDR2 SVGIG (reference sequence). The CDR3 sequence: CAWSEPGELFF. In DNA form, the CDR3 reads TGTGCCTGGAGTGAGCCCGGGGAGCTGTTTTTT.

A single count supports this clone. J is TRBJ2-7 and V is TRBV18, with TRBD1 identical over 10 bases. The ends lost 2 bases at V and 5 bases at J; junction bases unmatched: 0. Germline V gene sequence: CDR1 KGHSH, CDR2 LQKENI. This CDR3 is 13 amino acids long. The CDR3 loop reads CASSPGTGDEQYF. The CDR3 DNA follows: TGTGCCAGCTCACCAGGGACAGGGGACGAGCAGTACTTC.

This clone was seen more than once but under ten times. The rearrangement uses TRBV9 and TRBJ2-5; 15 positions agree with TRBD2. The junction had 9 bases not matched to a gene; V was cut back by 4 bases and J by 2 bases. Germline V gene data show CDR1 as SGDLS and CDR2 as YYNGEE. The CDR3 covers 18 residues. The CDR3 nucleotides read TGTGCCAGCAGCACAGGACTAGCGGGGGGGCCCTTACAAGAGACCCAGTACTTC. This gives the protein CASSTGLAGGPLQETQYF. The complete variable domain, with remaining parts taken from reference TRBV9 and TRBJ2-5, reads DSGVTQTPKHLITATGQRVTLRCSPRSGDLSVYWYQQSLDQGLQFLIQYYNGEERAKGNILERFSAQQFPDLHSELNLSSLELGDSALYFCASSTGLAGGPLQETQYFGPGTRLLVL.

This CDR3 reads CASSSGQNNQPQHF. As DNA, the CDR3 is TGTGCCAGCAGCTCCGGACAGAACAATCAGCCCCAGCATTTT. The gene calls are TRBV5-5 and TRBJ1-5; D possibly corresponds to TRBD1 (6 bases). Trimming removed 3 bases at V and 3 bases at J, with 10 bases between. Germline values: CDR1 SGHKS, CDR2 YYEKEE (reference sequence). The CDR3 length is 14 residues.

This chain joins TRBV6-5 and TRBJ1-1; 7 nucleotides line up with TRBD1. Losses at the gene ends were 6 bases for V and 0 bases for J; bases not matched to a gene: 4. Germline lookup yields CDR1 MNHEY and CDR2 SVGAGI. This CDR3 is 14 amino acids long. CDR3 sequence reads: CASRRTGVNTEAFF. In DNA, the CDR3 is TGTGCCAGCAGACGGACAGGCGTGAACACTGAAGCTTTCTTT.